This note documents a single TCR beta chain sequence. Its antigen remains undetermined. Base qualities are missing; no much larger clone stands one base away. This sample stems from a study of blood T cell repertoires in COVID-19 (dated by TCRdb to 2019 to 2021). About the full investigation: The collaborator samples originated in the United States, Italy and Spain and spanned the acute and convalescent phases of COVID-19. The material from the prospective study consisted of cDNA or gDNA derived from T cells, B-cell-depleted T cells, or PBMCs. The dataset comprised deeply sampled blood TCRbeta repertoires from subjects exposed to, actively infected with, or recovered from COVID-19. The repertoires were released in a freely available public database meant as a resource for research on the immune response to SARS-CoV-2. The samples were drawn from two sources: the first 160 participants of the ongoing ImmuneRACE study, and 1,000 to 1,500 subjects contributed by 6 global collaborators. Nearly every sample came with metadata listing a de-identified subject ID, COVID-19 status, age in years and sex. Where HLA class I and class II types were available, the types were taken from metadata supplied by the sample provider, not from assay-based typing.

The germline V gene provides CDR1 SGHRS and CDR2 YFSETQ. Spanning cysteine to phenylalanine, the CDR3 consists of 15 amino acids. Of the read, only the CDR3 DNA is kept; its 45 bases are in frame from base 1. V is reduced by 5 bases and J by 7 bases, leaving a spacing of 18 bases between them. The immunoSEQ Assay, a bias-controlled multiplex PCR, was used to amplify TCRbeta CDR3 regions from genomic DNA. The study's processing was this. Within the assay, amplification of reference gene primers was used to estimate how many nucleated cells each sample contained. Sequence reads were collapsed and filtered to measure the absolute abundance of every unique TCRbeta CDR3 rearrangement. For each sample, productive Simpson clonality was calculated as the square root of Simpson's diversity index over productive rearrangements. Drawn from immuneACCESS, this table holds only the in-frame rearrangements with V and J called that TCRdb kept. Clones are partly lost; checked studies trace under half to an unresolved V gene and leave the rest unexplained. That table furnishes V, J and clone size, whereas the DNA furnished D and trimming. The sample table records a few hundred thousand clones; approximately 93% of these occur just once. Of the sample, just over 0.85% is held by the ten largest clones.

Enrolling through a virtual design, the prospective study's participants ranged in age from roughly 18 to 89 years and lived across some 23 United States geographic areas. In the prospective study, participants were assigned to cohorts based on the clinical history participants reported in a screening survey and a study questionnaire. A participant counted as exposed if, within 2 weeks of entering the study, that participant had been in contact with someone who had a PCR-confirmed or clinician-diagnosed COVID-19 case. In the prospective study, whole blood, serum and a nasopharyngeal or oropharyngeal swab were collected from each participant by mobile phlebotomists. Additional blood draws and questionnaires over an approximately 2-month period could optionally be provided by prospective study participants. Before DNA extraction, prospective study blood samples were shipped either frozen or at room temperature.

On the study overall, not on this receptor specifically: The amount of clinical and demographic metadata varied by source and participant and was provided uncurated.

Sequencing input: PBMCs or T cells enriched from blood (not recorded which). The receptor comes from a woman in her thirties or forties who had been exposed to COVID-19. The receptor chain draws on TRBV5-1 and TRBJ2-2; possibly the D gene is TRBD2, per 6 matching bases. The CDR3 sequence is CASRLYNGGIGELFF. The base sequence is TGCGCCAGCAGACTATATAACGGGGGTATCGGGGAGCTGTTTTTT. Reference TRBV5-1 and TRBJ2-2 genes cover what lies past the CDR3, so the full variable domain is KAGVTQTPRYLIKTRGQQVTLSCSPISGHRSVSWYQQTPGQGLQFLFEYFSETQRNKGNFPGRFSGRQFSNSRSEMNVSTLELGDSALYLCASRLYNGGIGELFFGEGSRLTVL.